A selection of T cell receptor beta chains follows, all from one sample in a study of T cell changes during pregnancy in multiple sclerosis. Here immunoSEQ multiplex PCR was the method, and the copy in TCRdb shows in-frame clones only, minus some. This sample carries about 44,000 clones, 80% to 90% of them seen once, and the ten largest clones take over 1%. The sequencing here drew on CD4+ T cells from peripheral blood mononuclear cells, taken after pregnancy. All receptors derive from a female donor with multiple sclerosis, enrolled in a pregnancy study. Both conserved end residues are part of each CDR3. The D gene is left open where the match is weak. The listing skips clone size in some rows; elsewhere it reads once, few, many or a size class.

J | D | V | size | DNA | CDR3
TRBJ2-7 | TRBD2 | TRBV7-2 | . | TGTGCCAGCGGTCTTAAGCCCCCTACTAGCGGCCACTACGAGCAGTACTTC | CASGLKPPTSGHYEQYF
TRBJ1-5 | TRBD1 | TRBV7-2 | . | TGTGCCAGCAGCCTAGGACAGGCCCATCAGCCCCAGCATTTT | CASSLGQAHQPQHF
TRBJ2-5 | TRBD2 | TRBV18 | . | TGTGCCAGCTCCCAACAGTTCACTAGCGGGAGAGACGGGGAGACCCAGTACTTC | CASSQQFTSGRDGETQYF
TRBJ1-2 | TRBD1 | TRBV7-2 | once | TGTGCCAGCAGCTTACGACAGGGCGGTAGCTATGGCTACACCTTC | CASSLRQGGSYGYTF
TRBJ2-1 | . | TRBV18 | . | TGTGCCAGCTCACTAAGCACTAGCAGCCAAATTGGGCAGTTCTTC | CASSLSTSSQIGQFF
TRBJ1-1 | . | TRBV29-1 | . | TGCAGCGTCAACGACAGGAGGAACACTGAAGCTTTCTTT | CSVNDRRNTEAFF
TRBJ2-1 | TRBD2 | TRBV7-6 | few | TGTGCCAGCAGCTTACAAGCGGGAGTCCTCAGCTCCTACAATGAGCAGTTCTTC | CASSLQAGVLSSYNEQFF
TRBJ2-7 | . | TRBV4-1 | . | TGCGCCAGCAGCCCCGCCGTCCAAGGACAGTCCTACGAGCAGTACTTC | CASSPAVQGQSYEQYF
TRBJ2-7 | . | TRBV7-2 | . | TGTGCCAGCAGCTTAACTAGCTACGAGCAGTACTTC | CASSLTSYEQYF
TRBJ2-1 | . | TRBV29-1 | few | TGCAGCGTTGACAGGTTGTCCTACAATGAGCAGTTCTTC | CSVDRLSYNEQFF
TRBJ1-1 | . | TRBV11-2 | . | TGTGCCAGCGTCTGGGGGGGGAAAACTGAAGCTTTCTTT | CASVWGGKTEAFF
TRBJ1-1 | . | TRBV14 | few | TGTGCCAGCAGCCCCTCCACGGACACTGAAGCTTTCTTT | CASSPSTDTEAFF
TRBJ1-3 | . | TRBV6-5 | . | TGTGCCAGTTTGGACAGCGGAAACACCATATATTTT | CASLDSGNTIYF
TRBJ1-1 | . | TRBV6-4 | . | TGTGCCAGCAAAGAGGGTTTGAACACTGAAGCTTTCTTT | CASKEGLNTEAFF
TRBJ2-2 | . | TRBV7-5 | . | TGTGCCAGAAGCTTAGAAGAGGGAGCGAGGAGAACCGGGGAGCTGTTTTTT | CARSLEEGARRTGELFF
TRBJ2-3 | TRBD2 | TRBV6-1 | once | TGTGCCAGCAGTGAACGCGGGAGCCCCGATACGCAGTATTTT | CASSERGSPDTQYF
TRBJ1-1 | . | TRBV18 | . | TGTGCCAGCTCATGGGGACAGAACACTGAAGCTTTCTTT | CASSWGQNTEAFF
TRBJ1-3 | . | TRBV18 | . | TGTGCCAGCTCCCCTCCCTCAGGGGATCTCTCTGGAAACACCATATATTTT | CASSPPSGDLSGNTIYF
TRBJ2-5 | . | TRBV9 | . | TGTGCCAGCAGCGTAGGGGCCGGCCAAGAGACCCAGTACTTC | CASSVGAGQETQYF
TRBJ2-2 | . | TRBV6-6 | . | TGTGCCAGCAGGAGACAGGCCGGGGCCGGGGAGCTGTTTTTT | CASRRQAGAGELFF
TRBJ2-6 | . | TRBV28 | . | TGTGCCAGCAGACCGGGACTTAGCTCTGGGGCCAACGTCCTGACTTTC | CASRPGLSSGANVLTF
TRBJ1-5 | . | TRBV18 | once | TGTGCCAGCGCACGAGGCCCGAATAGCAATCAGCCCCAGCATTTT | CASARGPNSNQPQHF
TRBJ2-1 | . | TRBV6-5 | . | TGTGCCAGCAGCTTCCAGGGGGGCTCCTACAATGAGCAGTTCTTC | CASSFQGGSYNEQFF
TRBJ2-3 | . | TRBV18 | . | TGTGCCAGCTCACTAATACAGGGTGAGACAGATACGCAGTATTTT | CASSLIQGETDTQYF